This T cell receptor beta chain was observed in a study of early T cells in non-severe SARS-CoV-2 infection. Overall study context: The authors sequenced bulk RNA from unsorted whole blood, leaving chains unpaired.

Unique molecular identifier tags were affixed to discrete cDNA molecules. TCRdb re-called the 5' RACE reads through MiXCR, storing one row per CDR3 protein. The sample includes 46,000 or so distinct CDR3 sequences, roughly 13% of them seen just once. J was trimmed by 6 bases and V by 5 bases; bases with no gene match: 3. This CDR3 spans 14 amino acids. The germline CDR1 and CDR2 sequences are MNHNY and SVGAGI (reference sequence). V and J are TRBV6-6 and TRBJ1-6; 8 bases line up with TRBD1. The sequencing input was whole blood. The TCR sequence derives from an adult who was a healthcare worker with PCR-confirmed SARS-CoV-2 infection or an uninfected control (not recorded which). The CDR3 loop reads CASSPGGANSPLHF. The CDR3 DNA is TGTGCCAGCAGTCCAGGGGGCGCTAATTCACCCCTCCACTTT.